Listed here is a single T cell receptor (beta chain). Germline V gene sequence: CDR1 SGHRS, CDR2 YFSETQ. The trim removed 2 bases at V and 3 bases at J, leaving 7 bases unmatched. This CDR3 has 16 residues. The sample is drawn from a study of blood T cell repertoires in COVID-19. About the study: Samples representing acute and convalescent COVID-19 were sourced from the United States, Italy and Spain. T cells, B-cell-depleted T cells, or PBMCs provided the cDNA or gDNA that served as material.

The authors' processing: Amplification from reference gene primers served as the basis for estimated nucleated cell counts. The data were produced by immunoSEQ multiplex PCR, yet TCRdb's version contains in-frame clones alone and is incomplete. D and trimming come from the DNA, and the V and J calls and clone size come from that table. This table holds about 240,000 clones, about 88% found once. The gene calls are TRBV5-1 and TRBJ1-3, with 8 bases aligning to TRBD1. Material: peripheral blood. This TCR was recovered from a woman in her 70s with active or convalescent COVID-19. CDR3 protein: CASSLQDRGGGNTIYF. The CDR3 DNA reads as TGCGCCAGCAGCTTACAAGACAGGGGCGGTGGAAACACCATATATTTT.